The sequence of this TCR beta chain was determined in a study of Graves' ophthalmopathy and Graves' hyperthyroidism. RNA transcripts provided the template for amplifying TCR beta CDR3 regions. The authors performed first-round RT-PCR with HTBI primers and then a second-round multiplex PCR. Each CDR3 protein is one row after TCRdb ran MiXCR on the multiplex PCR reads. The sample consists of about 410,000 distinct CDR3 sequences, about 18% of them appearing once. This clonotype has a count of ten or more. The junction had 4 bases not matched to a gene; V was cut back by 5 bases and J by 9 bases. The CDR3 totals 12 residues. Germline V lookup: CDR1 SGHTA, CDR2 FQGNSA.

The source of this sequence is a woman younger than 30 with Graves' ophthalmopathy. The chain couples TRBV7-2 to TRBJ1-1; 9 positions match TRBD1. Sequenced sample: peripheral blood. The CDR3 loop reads CASSPTGGKAFF. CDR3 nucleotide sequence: TGTGCCAGCAGCCCGACAGGGGGAAAAGCTTTCTTT.